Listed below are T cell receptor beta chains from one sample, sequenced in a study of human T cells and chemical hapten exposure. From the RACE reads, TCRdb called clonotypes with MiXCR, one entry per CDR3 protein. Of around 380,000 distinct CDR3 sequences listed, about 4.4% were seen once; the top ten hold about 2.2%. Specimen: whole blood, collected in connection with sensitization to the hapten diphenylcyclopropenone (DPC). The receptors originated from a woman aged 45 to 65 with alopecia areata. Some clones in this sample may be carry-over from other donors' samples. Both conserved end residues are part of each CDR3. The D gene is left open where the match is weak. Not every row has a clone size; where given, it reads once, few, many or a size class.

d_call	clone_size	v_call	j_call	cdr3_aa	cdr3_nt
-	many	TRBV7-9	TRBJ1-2	CASSLVGTNYGYTF	TGTGCCAGCAGCTTAGTGGGCACGAACTATGGCTACACCTTC
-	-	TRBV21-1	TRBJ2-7	CASSGDSTTLYEQYF	TGTGCCAGCAGCGGAGACTCCACCACCCTCTACGAGCAGTACTTC
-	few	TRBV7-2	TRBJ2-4	CASSLVGSKNIQYF	TGTGCCAGCAGCTTAGTGGGATCCAAAAACATTCAGTACTTC
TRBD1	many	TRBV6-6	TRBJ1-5	CASSYPVQGVDQPQHF	TGTGCCAGCAGTTACCCGGTTCAGGGGGTAGATCAGCCCCAGCATTTT
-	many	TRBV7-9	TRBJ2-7	CASTLSSSSYEQYF	TGTGCCAGCACCCTAAGTAGTTCTTCCTACGAGCAGTACTTC
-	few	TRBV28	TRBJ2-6	CASRRGANVLTF	TGTGCCAGCAGAAGAGGGGCCAACGTCCTGACTTTC
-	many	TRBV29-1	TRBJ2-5	CSVSGSNQETQYF	TGCAGCGTGTCGGGGAGCAATCAAGAGACCCAGTACTTC
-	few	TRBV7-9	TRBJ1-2	CASSSPGRINYGYTF	TGTGCCAGCAGCTCTCCGGGACGGATAAACTATGGCTACACCTTC
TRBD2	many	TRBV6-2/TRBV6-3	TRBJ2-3	CASRSLSGTSTDTQYF	TGTGCCAGCAGGTCTCTCAGCGGGACTAGCACAGATACGCAGTATTTT
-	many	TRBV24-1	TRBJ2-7	CATSGRTGPAYEQYF	TGTGCCACCAGTGGCCGAACAGGGCCGGCCTACGAGCAGTACTTC
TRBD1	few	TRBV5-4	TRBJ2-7	CASSADRGGEQYF	TGTGCCAGCAGCGCGGACAGGGGAGGAGAGCAGTACTTC
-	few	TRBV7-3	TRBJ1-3	CALSSSGNTIYF	TGTGCCCTTTCCAGCTCTGGAAACACCATATATTTT
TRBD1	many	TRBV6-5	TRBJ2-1	CASSYTRTGGNEQFF	TGTGCCAGCAGTTACACGCGGACAGGGGGGAATGAGCAGTTCTTC
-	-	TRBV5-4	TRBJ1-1	CASSWGQGTGTEAFF	TGTGCCAGCAGCTGGGGGCAGGGGACGGGCACTGAAGCTTTCTTT
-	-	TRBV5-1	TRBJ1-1	CASSLYRVGEAFF	TGCGCCAGCAGCTTGTACAGGGTCGGTGAAGCTTTCTTT
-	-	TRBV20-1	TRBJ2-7	CSAHWHSSYEQYF	TGCAGTGCTCACTGGCACAGCTCCTACGAGCAGTACTTC
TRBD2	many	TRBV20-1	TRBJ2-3	CSAVGGTVSTDTQYF	TGCAGTGCGGTGGGAGGGACGGTTAGCACAGATACGCAGTATTTT
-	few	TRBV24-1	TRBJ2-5	CATSAGLETQYF	TGTGCCACCAGTGCCGGGCTTGAGACCCAGTACTTC
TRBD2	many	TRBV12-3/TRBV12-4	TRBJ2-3	CASRRTSPLDTQYF	TGTGCCAGCAGGAGGACTAGCCCACTAGATACGCAGTATTTT
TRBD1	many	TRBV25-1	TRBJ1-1	CASSGVHRGHTEAFF	TGTGCCAGCAGTGGGGTTCACAGGGGGCACACTGAAGCTTTCTTT
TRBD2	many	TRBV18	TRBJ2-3	CASSPIGLGFTSTDTQYF	TGTGCCAGCTCACCAATCGGACTAGGTTTCACTAGCACAGATACGCAGTATTTT
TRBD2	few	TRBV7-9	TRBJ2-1	CAWRGRRTSGDYNEQFF	TGTGCCTGGAGGGGGCGTAGGACTAGCGGGGACTACAATGAGCAGTTCTTC
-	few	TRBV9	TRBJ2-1	CASSITSGNEQFF	TGTGCCAGCAGCATAACAAGCGGCAATGAGCAGTTCTTC
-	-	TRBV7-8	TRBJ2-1	CASSFERSSYNEQFF	TGTGCCAGCAGCTTCGAGCGGAGCTCCTACAATGAGCAGTTCTTC
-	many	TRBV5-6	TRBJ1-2	CASSLGTLPNYGYTF	TGTGCCAGCAGCTTAGGGACACTCCCTAACTATGGCTACACCTTC
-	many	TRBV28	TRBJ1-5	CASSFWGGWSQPQHF	TGTGCCAGCAGTTTCTGGGGGGGTTGGAGTCAGCCCCAGCATTTT
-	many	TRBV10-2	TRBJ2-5	CASSRLQETQYF	TGCGCCAGCAGTCGGCTCCAAGAGACCCAGTACTTC
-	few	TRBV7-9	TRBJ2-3	CASSFSGRTDTQYF	TGTGCCAGCAGCTTTTCAGGGAGGACAGATACGCAGTATTTT
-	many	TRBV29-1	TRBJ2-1	CSVEDEQFF	TGCAGCGTTGAGGATGAGCAGTTCTTC
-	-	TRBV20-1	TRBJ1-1	CSARGAENTEAFF	TGCAGTGCTAGAGGGGCCGAGAACACTGAAGCTTTCTTT
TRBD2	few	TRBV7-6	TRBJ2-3	CASTPLAGGGDTQYF	TGTGCCAGCACCCCGTTAGCGGGGGGTGGAGATACGCAGTATTTT
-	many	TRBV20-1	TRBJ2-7	CSASLGGEEQYF	TGCAGTGCTAGTCTAGGGGGGGAAGAGCAGTACTTC
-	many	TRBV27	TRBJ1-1	CASSYFLPQFPGTEAFF	TGTGCCAGCAGTTATTTTCTACCACAGTTCCCCGGCACTGAAGCTTTCTTT
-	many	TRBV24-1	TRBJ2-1	CATSDQTITRDEQFF	TGTGCCACCAGTGATCAAACCATAACGAGGGATGAGCAGTTCTTC
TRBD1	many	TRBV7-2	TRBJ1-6	CASSLSGTGGRTLHF	TGTGCCAGCAGCTTATCCGGGACAGGGGGGCGGACCCTCCACTTT
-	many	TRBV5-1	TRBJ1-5	CASSLFPGQSGQPQHF	TGCGCCAGCAGCTTGTTTCCCGGACAATCGGGACAGCCCCAGCATTTT
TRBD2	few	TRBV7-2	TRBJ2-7	CASTSRSGGPYEQYF	TGTGCCAGCACCTCACGTAGCGGGGGCCCCTACGAGCAGTACTTC
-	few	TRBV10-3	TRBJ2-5	CAISEDTQRTQYF	TGTGCCATCAGTGAGGACACGCAACGGACCCAGTACTTC
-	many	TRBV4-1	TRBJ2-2	CASSLEGVSTGELFF	TGCGCCAGCAGCCTGGAGGGGGTCAGCACCGGGGAGCTGTTTTTT
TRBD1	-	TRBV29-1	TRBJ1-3	CSVDDRGVSGNTIYF	TGCAGCGTTGACGACAGGGGAGTGTCTGGAAACACCATATATTTT